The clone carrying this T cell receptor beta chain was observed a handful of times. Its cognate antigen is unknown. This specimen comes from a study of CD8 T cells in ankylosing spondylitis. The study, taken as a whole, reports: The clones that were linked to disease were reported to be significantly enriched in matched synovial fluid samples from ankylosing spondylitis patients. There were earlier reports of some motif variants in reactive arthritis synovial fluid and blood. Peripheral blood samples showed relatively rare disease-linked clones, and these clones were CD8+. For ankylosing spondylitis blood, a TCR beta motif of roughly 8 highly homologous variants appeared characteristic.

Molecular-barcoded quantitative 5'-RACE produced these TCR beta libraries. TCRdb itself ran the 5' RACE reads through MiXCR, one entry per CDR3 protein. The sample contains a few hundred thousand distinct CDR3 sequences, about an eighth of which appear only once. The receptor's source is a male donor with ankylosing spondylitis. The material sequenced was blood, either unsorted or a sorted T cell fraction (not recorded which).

The CDR3 coding sequence is TGTGCCACCAGTGATTCAGGGGTGGACACAGATACGCAGTATTTT. Translating it yields CATSDSGVDTDTQYF. The rearrangement links TRBV24-1 to TRBJ2-3; D perhaps matches TRBD1 (6 bases). The CDR3 has 15 residues. The V gene lost 2 bases and the J gene lost 2 bases, with 10 bases spanning the gap. In germline, CDR1 is KGHDR, CDR2 SFDVKD.